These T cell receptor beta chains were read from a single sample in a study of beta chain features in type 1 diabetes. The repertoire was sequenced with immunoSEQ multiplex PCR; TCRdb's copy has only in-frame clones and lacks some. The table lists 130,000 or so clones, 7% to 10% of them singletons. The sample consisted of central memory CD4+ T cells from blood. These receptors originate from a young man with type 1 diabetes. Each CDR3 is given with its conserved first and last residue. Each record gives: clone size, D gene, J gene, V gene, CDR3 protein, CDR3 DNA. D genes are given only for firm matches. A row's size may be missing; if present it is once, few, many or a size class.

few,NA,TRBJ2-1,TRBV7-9,CASSYAGSSSYNEQFF,TGTGCCAGCAGCTATGCCGGTTCGAGCTCCTACAATGAGCAGTTCTTC
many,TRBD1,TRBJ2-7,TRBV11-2,CASTRTGSYEQYF,TGTGCCAGCACCAGGACAGGCTCCTACGAGCAGTACTTC
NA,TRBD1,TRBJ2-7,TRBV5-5,CASSLTGNFDEQYF,TGTGCCAGCAGCCTGACAGGGAATTTCGACGAGCAGTACTTC
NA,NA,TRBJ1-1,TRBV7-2,CASSFGGENTEAFF,TGTGCCAGCAGCTTCGGAGGGGAGAACACTGAAGCTTTCTTT
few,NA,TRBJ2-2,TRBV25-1,CASSEPGGGTGELFF,TGTGCCAGCAGTGAGCCGGGGGGCGGGACCGGGGAGCTGTTTTTT
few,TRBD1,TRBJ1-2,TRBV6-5,CASSTLGTDNYGYTF,TGTGCCAGCAGTACCCTGGGGACAGACAACTATGGCTACACCTTC
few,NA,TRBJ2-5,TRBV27,CASSFSGQETQYF,TGTGCCAGCAGCTTCTCAGGTCAGGAGACCCAGTACTTC
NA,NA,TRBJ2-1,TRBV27,CASSFIHSSYNEQFF,TGTGCCAGCAGCTTTATTCACAGCTCCTACAATGAGCAGTTCTTC
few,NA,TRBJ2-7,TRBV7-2,CAPILRIFIDEQYF,TGTGCCCCTATTTTGAGGATCTTTATCGACGAGCAGTACTTC
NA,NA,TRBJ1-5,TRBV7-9,CASSSLVRGGNQPQHF,TGTGCCAGCAGCTCCCTCGTCAGGGGTGGCAATCAGCCCCAGCATTTT
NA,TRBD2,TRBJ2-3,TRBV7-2,CASSPRVAGGSTDTQYF,TGTGCCAGCAGCCCCCGGGTAGCGGGGGGCAGCACAGATACGCAGTATTTT
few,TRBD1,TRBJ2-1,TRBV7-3,CASSLTGGGWKQFF,TGTGCCAGCAGCCTGACAGGGGGCGGGTGGAAGCAGTTCTTC
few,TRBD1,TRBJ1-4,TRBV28,CASRTPGGEGEKLFF,TGTGCCAGCAGAACCCCAGGGGGCGAGGGTGAAAAACTGTTTTTT
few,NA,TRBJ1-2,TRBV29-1,CSVTFSTQVNHGYTF,TGCAGCGTCACCTTCTCAACACAAGTTAATCATGGCTACACCTTC
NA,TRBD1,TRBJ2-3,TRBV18,CASSTWTGGSTDTQYF,TGTGCCAGCTCAACCTGGACAGGGGGTAGCACAGATACGCAGTATTTT
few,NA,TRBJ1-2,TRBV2,CASRREVGGHYGYTF,TGTGCCAGCAGGCGAGAGGTTGGAGGGCACTATGGCTACACCTTC
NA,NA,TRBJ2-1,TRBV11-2,CASSAGGGRYNEQFF,TGTGCCAGCAGCGCCGGCGGGGGCCGCTACAATGAGCAGTTCTTC
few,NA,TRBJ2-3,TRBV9,CASSVGGQRDTQYF,TGTGCCAGCAGCGTCGGGGGGCAGAGAGATACGCAGTATTTT
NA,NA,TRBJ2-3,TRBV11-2,CASSRWGGGTDTQYF,TGTGCCAGCAGCCGCTGGGGGGGCGGCACAGATACGCAGTATTTT
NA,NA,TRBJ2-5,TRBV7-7,CASSPGVTTRTQYF,TGTGCTAGCAGCCCCGGGGTAACTACTAGGACCCAGTACTTC
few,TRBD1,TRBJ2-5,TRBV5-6,CASSGGQGRIETQYF,TGTGCCAGCAGCGGGGGACAGGGGAGGATAGAGACCCAGTACTTC
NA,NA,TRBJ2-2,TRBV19,CASRLVHTGELFF,TGTGCCAGTAGACTAGTACACACCGGGGAGCTGTTTTTT
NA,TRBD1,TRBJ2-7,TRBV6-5,CASRWTGSSRAEQYF,TGTGCCAGCAGGTGGACAGGTTCGTCTCGGGCCGAGCAGTACTTC
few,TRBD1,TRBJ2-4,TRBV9,CASSPRQGAKNIQYF,TGTGCCAGCAGCCCCCGACAGGGAGCCAAAAACATTCAGTACTTC
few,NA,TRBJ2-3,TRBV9,CASSVVGGGTDTQYF,TGTGCCAGCAGCGTAGTCGGCGGGGGCACAGATACGCAGTATTTT
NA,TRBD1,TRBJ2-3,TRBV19,CASSIAGGRTGGRNTQYF,TGTGCCAGTAGTATCGCCGGGGGTCGGACAGGGGGAAGGAATACGCAGTATTTT
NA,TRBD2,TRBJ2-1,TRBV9,CASSVDSGVRGYNEQFF,TGTGCCAGCAGCGTAGACAGCGGGGTGAGGGGCTACAATGAGCAGTTCTTC
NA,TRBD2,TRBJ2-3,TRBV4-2,CASSQRPLAGASTDTQYF,TGTGCCAGCAGCCAACGGCCGCTAGCGGGGGCTAGCACAGATACGCAGTATTTT
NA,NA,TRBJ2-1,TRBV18,CASSQNGQRGSNEQFF,TGTGCCAGCTCACAGAACGGACAGAGGGGGTCCAATGAGCAGTTCTTC
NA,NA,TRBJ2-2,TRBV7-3,CASSRGTVNTGELFF,TGTGCCAGCAGCCGCGGGACCGTGAACACCGGGGAGCTGTTTTTT
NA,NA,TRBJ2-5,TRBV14,CASSQVSTSQYF,TGTGCCAGCAGCCAAGTCTCAACTTCCCAGTACTTC
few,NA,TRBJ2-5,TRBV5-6,CASSLGQIQETQYF,TGTGCCAGCAGCTTGGGACAAATTCAAGAGACCCAGTACTTC
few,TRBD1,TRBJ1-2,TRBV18,CASSPGQGAYGYTF,TGTGCCAGCTCACCGGGACAGGGCGCCTATGGCTACACCTTC
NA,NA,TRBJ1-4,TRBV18,CASSPVQSLNEKLFF,TGTGCCAGCTCACCAGTGCAGTCTCTTAATGAAAAACTGTTTTTT
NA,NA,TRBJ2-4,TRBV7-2,CASSLGFQDIQYF,TGTGCCAGCAGCTTAGGATTCCAGGACATTCAGTACTTC
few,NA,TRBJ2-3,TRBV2,CASSPVLDTQYF,TGTGCCAGCAGTCCTGTCTTGGATACGCAGTATTTT
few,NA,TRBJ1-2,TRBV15,CATSRDQGNYGYTF,TGTGCCACCAGCAGAGATCAGGGCAACTATGGCTACACCTTC
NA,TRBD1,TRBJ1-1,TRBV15,CATSLDRGQMAFF,TGTGCCACCAGCCTCGACAGGGGGCAAATGGCTTTCTTT